This T cell receptor (beta chain) came from a study of vaccination and CD4 T cells after COVID-19. As for this clonotype: Its antigen is not identified.

Treatment: roughly 11-day PBMC culture with coronavirus spike peptide pools or control peptides (ViraFEST assay). Gathered ahead of the COVID-19 pandemic (2011-2018) were the CD4+ T cells of the unexposed donor. It was with about 10 IU/ml IL-2 and 10 ug/ml peptide pools that roughly 2.2 million PBMCs per well were cultured. CD4+ T cells that had been cultured provided DNA sequenced with the Oncomine TCR Beta short-read assay. TCRdb itself ran the PCR reads through MiXCR, one entry per CDR3 protein. This sample carries approximately 7,900 distinct CDR3 sequences, 35% to 40% of them seen once, and the ten largest clones take roughly a sixth. This CDR3 comprises 15 residues. V lost 6 bases and J 3 bases, leaving 17 bases between the germline ends. The germline V gene has CDR1 MRHNA and CDR2 SNTAGT.

Sequenced: CD4+ T cells from blood, cultured in vitro. This clonotype was obtained from a human donor in good health. The V and J genes are TRBV6-4 and TRBJ1-2, with D possibly TRBD1 on 5 matching bases. The CDR3 sequence is CASSPGRGVYYGYTF. The CDR3 DNA is TGTGCCAGCAGCCCGGGACGGGGAGTTTACTATGGCTACACCTTC.